These 24 T cell receptor beta chains came from one sample sequenced in a study of a mutant IDH1 vaccine in newly diagnosed glioma. As to time point: baseline, week 1 (first vaccination visit). Treatment of the sample: pre-vaccination baseline after standard-of-care therapy. This table comes from immunoSEQ multiplex PCR, and its TCRdb copy is limited to in-frame clones, with some not included. This table holds about 25,000 clones, 93% found once. Source: PBMCs, taken from a glioma patient treated with radiotherapy, temozolomide or both. The receptors were sampled from a man aged 35 to 55 with glioma.

V usage is TRBV4-3 and J usage is TRBJ1-2, with D tentatively TRBD1 (6 bases). V shed 0 bases and J shed 3 bases, with 11 bases lying between them. The CDR3 covers 15 residues. CDR1 and CDR2 from the germline V gene are LGHNA and YSLEER. CDR3 residues: CASSQEARGDYGYTF. CDR3 sequence (DNA): TGCGCCAGCAGCCAAGAGGCAAGGGGGGACTATGGCTACACCTTC.

The V call is TRBV7-3, the J call TRBJ2-1; D may be TRBD2 (5 bases). Germline CDR1 reads SGHTA; CDR2 reads FQGTGA. The CDR3 spans 13 residues. V was clipped by 5 bases and J by 12 bases, with 17 bases between them. This chain's CDR3 is CASSPPSGVAQFF. CDR3 nucleotide sequence: TGTGCCAGCAGCCCCCCCAGCGGCGTTGCGCAGTTCTTC. Filled out from reference TRBV7-3 and TRBJ2-1, the complete variable domain reads GAGVSQTPSNKVTEKGKYVELRCDPISGHTALYWYRQSLGQGPEFLIYFQGTGAADDSGLPNDRFFAVRPEGSVSTLKIQRTERGDSAVYLCASSPPSGVAQFFGPGTRLTVL.

The chain has TRBV5-1 and TRBJ1-1, with D perhaps TRBD1 (5 bases). Trimming left V 5 bases short and J 0 bases short, with 11 bases between. The CDR3 extends over 14 amino acids. CDR1 and CDR2 (germline): SGHRS, YFSETQ. The CDR3 bases are TGCGCCAGCAGTAGGGGCGGAATGAACACTGAAGCTTTCTTT. Protein: CASSRGGMNTEAFF.

This sequence joins TRBV30 and TRBJ1-5, with D uncertain. The length of the CDR3 is 14 residues. Trimming shortened V by 3 bases and J by 0 bases, and 9 bases separated the two germline ends. Germline CDR1 GTSNPN, CDR2 SVGIG (reference sequence). CDR3 sequence reads: CAWSYGDSNQPQHF. Written as DNA, the CDR3 is TGTGCCTGGAGCTATGGAGATAGCAATCAGCCCCAGCATTTT.

J is TRBJ2-7 and V is TRBV29-1, with 8 nucleotides matching TRBD1. After removal of 6 bases from V and 4 bases from J, the junction contained 8 bases not matched to a gene. From germline, CDR1 is SQVTM and CDR2 ANQGSEA. CDR3 size: 13 residues. CDR3 residues: CSVKTGERYEQYF. The CDR3 DNA reads TGCAGCGTGAAGACAGGGGAGAGGTACGAGCAGTACTTC.

The CDR3 is CASSFQLMTDLHEQYF. CDR3 nucleotide sequence: TGTGCCAGCAGCTTTCAGCTGATGACTGACTTGCACGAGCAGTACTTC. The rearrangement joins TRBV5-5 to TRBJ2-7; D ambiguous. Germline CDR1 reads SGHKS; CDR2 reads YYEKEE (reference sequence). Trimming pared 2 bases from V and 5 bases from J, leaving 20 bases between. This CDR3 is built from 16 residues.

This clone was seen just once. The chain recombines TRBV4-3 with TRBJ2-2; 9 nucleotides align to TRBD1. Per germline, CDR1 LGHNA and CDR2 YSLEER. The CDR3 has 14 residues. The trim removed 4 bases at V and 6 bases at J, leaving 3 bases unmatched. This CDR3 is CASSPGQGSGELFF. As DNA, the CDR3 is TGCGCCAGCAGCCCGGGACAGGGATCCGGGGAGCTGTTTTTT.

The chain carries TRBV4-2 and TRBJ2-7; 7 positions match TRBD1. The CDR3 is 14 residues long. J was trimmed by 0 bases and V by 5 bases; bases with no gene match: 4. CDR1 LGHNA and CDR2 YNFKEQ come from the germline V gene. This CDR3 reads CASSKDRSSYEQYF. The CDR3 nucleotides are TGTGCCAGCAGCAAGGACAGGAGCTCCTACGAGCAGTACTTC.

This clone turned up a few times. The V and J genes are TRBV5-1 and TRBJ1-1; 10 bases fit TRBD1. Germline values: CDR1 SGHRS, CDR2 YFSETQ. The CDR3 is 14 residues long. The junction had 4 bases not matched to a gene; V was cut back by 7 bases and J by 1 base. The CDR3 DNA reads TGCGCCAGCTCAAGGACAGGGGGGAACACTGAAGCTTTCTTT. Amino acid sequence: CASSRTGGNTEAFF.

DNA of the CDR3: TGCAGCGCCTTCATGGGACCGGCCTCTGGAAACACCATATATTTT. Residues: CSAFMGPASGNTIYF. The chain has TRBV29-1 and TRBJ1-3; TRBD1 is a possible D gene (5 bases). Trimming left V 7 bases short and J 0 bases short, with 16 bases between. The CDR3 length is 15 residues. Germline values: CDR1 SQVTM, CDR2 ANQGSEA.

This clone occurred a few times. The CDR3 DNA follows: TGTGCCAGCAGCTTAGAGCAGGGCTGGTCTAACTATGGCTACACCTTC. It specifies CASSLEQGWSNYGYTF. The chain links TRBV7-9 to TRBJ1-2; tentatively, D is TRBD1 (5 bases). From germline, CDR1 is SEHNR and CDR2 FQNEAQ (reference sequence). The CDR3 length is 16 residues. With 1 base removed from V and 0 bases from J, the gap between germline ends came to 12 bases.

The V gene is TRBV9, the J gene TRBJ1-2, with unresolved D. The germline V and J ends were trimmed by 0 bases and 7 bases, with 13 bases remaining between them. CDR3 length: 14 amino acids. CDR1 SGDLS and CDR2 YYNGEE come from the germline V gene. The CDR3 loop reads CASSVGDRSGGYTF. The CDR3 DNA is TGTGCCAGCAGCGTAGGAGATCGCTCCGGTGGCTACACCTTC.

The rearrangement joins TRBV5-6 to TRBJ1-4, with D possibly matching TRBD1 (6 bases). The V and J ends lost 0 bases and 4 bases respectively, with 10 bases between them. Germline CDR1 SGHDT, CDR2 YYEEEE. The CDR3 loop spans 15 amino acids. The DNA for the CDR3 is TGTGCCAGCAGCTTGGGGCAGGGGCATAATGAAAAACTGTTTTTT. It yields the protein CASSLGQGHNEKLFF.

The chain combines TRBV7-2 with TRBJ1-1; D is undetermined. Trimming pared 5 bases from V and 1 base from J, leaving 11 bases between. The CDR3 is 14 amino acids. Germline CDR1 and CDR2: SGHTA and FQGNSA. The CDR3 nucleotides are TGTGCCAGCAGCCGAGGACGGTCGAACACTGAAGCTTTCTTT. Translating gives CASSRGRSNTEAFF.

The chain has TRBV5-1 and TRBJ2-3; 13 bases are shared with TRBD2. The CDR3 covers 15 residues. Germline values: CDR1 SGHRS, CDR2 YFSETQ. After removal of 6 bases from V and 4 bases from J, the junction contained 5 bases not matched to a gene. The CDR3 spells CASKVTSGGSDTQYF. The CDR3 DNA reads TGCGCCAGCAAGGTGACTAGCGGGGGGTCAGATACGCAGTATTTT.

The chain carries TRBV28 and TRBJ1-2; no clear D. The CDR3 extends over 12 amino acids. In germline, CDR1 is MDHEN, CDR2 SYDVKM. Trimming cost V 6 bases and J 2 bases, with 7 bases left between them. CDR3 sequence (DNA): TGTGCCAGCAGCCGGGTCAACTATGGCTACACCTTC. Translated, it gives CASSRVNYGYTF.

The chain has TRBV6-1 and TRBJ2-7, with D perhaps matching TRBD2 (6 bases). V lost 4 bases and J lost 0, with 16 bases in between. CDR1 MNHNS and CDR2 SASEGT come from the germline V gene. The CDR3 sequence is 16 residues long. The CDR3 sequence: CASSATRDFSSYEQYF. CDR3 coding DNA: TGTGCCAGCAGTGCGACCCGGGACTTCAGCTCCTACGAGCAGTACTTC.

This clone has only one observation. The V call is TRBV9, the J call TRBJ2-2; D is perhaps TRBD1 (6 bases). This CDR3 comprises 14 residues. V lost 1 base to trimming and J lost 7 bases, with 11 bases between them. Germline V gene sequence: CDR1 SGDLS, CDR2 YYNGEE. CDR3 DNA sequence: TGTGCCAGCAGCGTACAGGGGTTCGACGGGGAGCTGTTTTTT. It codes for CASSVQGFDGELFF.

The chain is built from TRBV28 and TRBJ1-1; no firm D call. Trimming pared 5 bases from V and 3 bases from J, leaving 13 bases between. Germline V gene sequence: CDR1 MDHEN, CDR2 SYDVKM. The CDR3 length is 14 residues. The CDR3 here is CASSRWEGYTEAFF. The CDR3 DNA reads as TGTGCCAGCAGTCGGTGGGAGGGCTACACTGAAGCTTTCTTT. The full variable domain, with the rest looked up from reference TRBV28 and TRBJ1-1, is DVKVTQSSRYLVKRTGEKVFLECVQDMDHENMFWYRQDPGLGLRLIYFSYDVKMKEKGDIPEGYSVSREKKERFSLILESASTNQTSMYLCASSRWEGYTEAFFGQGTRLTVV.

The chain links TRBV15 to TRBJ2-2, with 8 bases identical to TRBD2. The junction had 4 bases not matched to a gene; V was cut back by 4 bases and J by 0 bases. The CDR3 is 16 residues long. Germline V gene data show CDR1 as LNHNV and CDR2 as YYDKDF (reference sequence). In nucleotides, the CDR3 is TGTGCCACCAGCACCCGGGAGGGGACGAACACCGGGGAGCTGTTTTTT. It encodes CATSTREGTNTGELFF.

The chain is built from TRBV5-6 and TRBJ2-1; TRBD2 might be the D (5 bases). Germline-derived CDR1 and CDR2 are SGHDT and YYEEEE. This CDR3 comprises 12 residues. V lost 4 bases, J lost 8 bases, and 10 bases lay in between. The CDR3 DNA reads as TGTGCCAGCAGCATGACTAACTATGAGCAGTTCTTC. Its protein is CASSMTNYEQFF.

This chain connects TRBV9 to TRBJ1-1; D may be TRBD1 (6 bases). The CDR3 spans 14 residues. V lost 4 bases to trimming and J lost 4 bases, with 14 bases between them. From germline, CDR1 is SGDLS and CDR2 YYNGEE. The DNA of the CDR3 is TGTGCCAGCAGCCCCTGGAAGGGGGGCACTGAAGCTTTCTTT. Its protein product is CASSPWKGGTEAFF.

This sequence joins TRBV19 and TRBJ2-1; TRBD2 matches 11 bases. V trimming: 7 bases; J trimming: 1 base; junction bases outside the gene matches: 15. CDR1 is LNHDA, CDR2 SQIVND, per germline (reference sequence). This CDR3 region has 19 residues. In DNA, the CDR3 is TGTGCCAGTAAAGAGGAGTCTAGCGGGAGGCCCCCTTCCTACAATGAGCAGTTCTTC. This sequence encodes CASKEESSGRPPSYNEQFF.

The chain uses TRBV11-3 and TRBJ1-1; D is undetermined. V lost 10 bases and J lost 3, with 21 bases in between. Germline assignment: CDR1 SGHNT and CDR2 YENEEA. This CDR3 has 15 amino acids. The CDR3 DNA is TGTGCCAAGAAAGGAGGGCTCCTGAGGGACACTGAAGCTTTCTTT. This sequence encodes CAKKGGLLRDTEAFF.